This T cell receptor beta chain was recovered during a study of cytomegalovirus exposure and HLA in healthy donors. Study-wide context: Unique TCRs numbering roughly 85 million, obtained from HLA-typed donors, made up an early data release. Study results and caveats: Reports credit the classifier with highly specific, highly sensitive diagnosis of cytomegalovirus status. Links to common viral pathogens appeared, in a later analysis, for several of the most significant clusters. The only immune exposure information that was available was CMV serostatus.

As concerns this clone: Its cognate antigen is unknown.

Amplification used 60 Vbeta primers and 13 Jbeta primers. TCRdb's copy holds only in-frame clones and misses some; the assay was immunoSEQ multiplex PCR. The sample contains 200,000 to 300,000 clones, 70% to 90% of which appear only once. CDR1 is MNHEY and CDR2 is SVGAGI in the germline V gene. The CDR3 is 15 residues long. V shed 6 bases, J shed 5 bases, and the junction held 12 bases outside the gene matches. Material for sequencing was PBMCs. The TCR sequence derives from a girl aged 2 to 9 in good health and CMV-seronegative. The chain uses TRBV6-5 and TRBJ2-5, with TRBD2 identical over 7 bases. In nucleotides, the CDR3 is TGTGCCAGCAGGGTGGGAGGGGCAGGAGGGGAGACCCAGTACTTC. It specifies CASRVGGAGGETQYF.